Listed below are T cell receptor beta chains from one sample, sequenced in a study of OX40 agonist ivuxolimab in advanced cancers. Assay used: immunoSEQ multiplex PCR; TCRdb lists only in-frame clones, some missing. The sample contains 16,000 or so clones, roughly 90% of which appear only once. This sample comprised CD4+ or CD8+ T cells sorted from blood, obtained in a trial of the OX40 agonist ivuxolimab. Receptors were obtained from an adult with an advanced solid tumor such as melanoma, head and neck, liver or kidney cancer. The CDR3 runs from the conserved cysteine through the conserved F or W. The D gene is left open where the match is weak. Expanded clones get a size class; other rows say once, few or many, or leave the size out.

v_gene: TRBV11-1; abundance: once; len: 15; d_gene: TRBD2; j_gene: TRBJ2-5; CDR3nt: TGTGCCAGCAGCTTAGGACCCACGGGAGGGGAGACCCAGTACTTC; CDR3aa: CASSLGPTGGETQYF
v_gene: TRBV5-4; abundance: .; len: 16; d_gene: TRBD2; j_gene: TRBJ2-1; CDR3nt: TGTGCCAGCAGCACGGGGACTAGCGGTGCTTACAATGAGCAGTTCTTC; CDR3aa: CASSTGTSGAYNEQFF
v_gene: TRBV18; abundance: .; len: 15; d_gene: .; j_gene: TRBJ2-1; CDR3nt: TGTGCCAGCTCACCGAATAACCCTACCTACAATGAGCAGTTCTTC; CDR3aa: CASSPNNPTYNEQFF
v_gene: TRBV28; abundance: .; len: 15; d_gene: TRBD1; j_gene: TRBJ1-3; CDR3nt: TGTGCCAGCAGTCAGACAGGGCCCTCTGGAAACACCATATATTTT; CDR3aa: CASSQTGPSGNTIYF
v_gene: TRBV18; abundance: .; len: 16; d_gene: TRBD1; j_gene: TRBJ2-6; CDR3nt: TGTGCCAGCTCGCGGACAGGGGCTGGTGGGGCCAACGTCCTGACTTTC; CDR3aa: CASSRTGAGGANVLTF
v_gene: TRBV18; abundance: .; len: 14; d_gene: TRBD1; j_gene: TRBJ1-1; CDR3nt: TGTGCCAGCTCACCCGGACAGGGGAACACTGAAGCTTTCTTT; CDR3aa: CASSPGQGNTEAFF
v_gene: TRBV7-9; abundance: .; len: 11; d_gene: .; j_gene: TRBJ1-1; CDR3nt: TGTGCCAGCTTTATGAACACTGAAGCTTTCTTT; CDR3aa: CASFMNTEAFF
v_gene: TRBV28; abundance: .; len: 18; d_gene: TRBD1; j_gene: TRBJ1-4; CDR3nt: TGTGCCAGCAGTAGGGGGACAGGGGTAATTAAGACTAATGAAAAACTGTTTTTT; CDR3aa: CASSRGTGVIKTNEKLFF
v_gene: TRBV11-2; abundance: .; len: 16; d_gene: TRBD2; j_gene: TRBJ2-7; CDR3nt: TGTGCCAGCAGCTCCCGCCGAGGAGCGGGAGGGTATGAGCAGTACTTC; CDR3aa: CASSSRRGAGGYEQYF
v_gene: TRBV9; abundance: .; len: 15; d_gene: TRBD2; j_gene: TRBJ2-1; CDR3nt: TGTGCCAGCAGCGCAGGGACTAGCGGGACTAATGAGCAGTTCTTC; CDR3aa: CASSAGTSGTNEQFF
v_gene: TRBV19; abundance: .; len: 14; d_gene: .; j_gene: TRBJ2-3; CDR3nt: TGTGCCAGTAGGGCTCGGACATCCACAGATACGCAGTATTTT; CDR3aa: CASRARTSTDTQYF
v_gene: TRBV30; abundance: .; len: 15; d_gene: .; j_gene: TRBJ1-5; CDR3nt: TGTGCCTGGAGTCGGAGGGGTTCAAGCAATCAGCCCCAGCATTTT; CDR3aa: CAWSRRGSSNQPQHF
v_gene: TRBV2; abundance: .; len: 13; d_gene: .; j_gene: TRBJ2-7; CDR3nt: TGTGCCAGCAGTCAGGGAGTTGAGGGGGAGCAGTACTTC; CDR3aa: CASSQGVEGEQYF
v_gene: TRBV18; abundance: .; len: 16; d_gene: TRBD2; j_gene: TRBJ2-7; CDR3nt: TGTGCCAGCTCACCACCCTCTCTAGCGGGATTCCACGAGCAGTACTTC; CDR3aa: CASSPPSLAGFHEQYF
v_gene: TRBV5-4; abundance: .; len: 15; d_gene: .; j_gene: TRBJ1-1; CDR3nt: TGTGCCAGCAGCTTGTCACCGGTGGGTAACACTGAAGCTTTCTTT; CDR3aa: CASSLSPVGNTEAFF
v_gene: TRBV7-9; abundance: .; len: 15; d_gene: TRBD2; j_gene: TRBJ2-2; CDR3nt: TGTGCCAGCAGCCCGGGGGGGTCGAACACCGGGGAGCTGTTTTTT; CDR3aa: CASSPGGSNTGELFF
v_gene: TRBV7-8; abundance: once; len: 14; d_gene: TRBD2; j_gene: TRBJ2-1; CDR3nt: TGTGCCAGCACCTCTAGCGGGAGTTACAATGAGCAGTTCTTC; CDR3aa: CASTSSGSYNEQFF
v_gene: TRBV2; abundance: few; len: 14; d_gene: .; j_gene: TRBJ2-7; CDR3nt: TGTGCCAGCCTCGGGACCGCCATCTCCTACGAGCAGTACTTC; CDR3aa: CASLGTAISYEQYF
v_gene: TRBV19; abundance: .; len: 13; d_gene: .; j_gene: TRBJ2-7; CDR3nt: TGTGCCAGTATGGGGAGGGGGTACGAAGAGCAGTACTTC; CDR3aa: CASMGRGYEEQYF
v_gene: TRBV6-1; abundance: .; len: 13; d_gene: .; j_gene: TRBJ1-5; CDR3nt: TGTGCCAGCAGTCAAGCAGGGGATCAGCCCCAGCATTTT; CDR3aa: CASSQAGDQPQHF
v_gene: TRBV7-9; abundance: few; len: 16; d_gene: .; j_gene: TRBJ2-1; CDR3nt: TGTGCCAGCGGGTCCCGGAGGGGGGTGGGGGACAATGAGCAGTTCTTC; CDR3aa: CASGSRRGVGDNEQFF
v_gene: TRBV5-4; abundance: .; len: 14; d_gene: .; j_gene: TRBJ1-1; CDR3nt: TGTGCCAGCAGCTTGGGCCTCACGGGGACTGAAGCTTTCTTT; CDR3aa: CASSLGLTGTEAFF
v_gene: TRBV20-1; abundance: .; len: 11; d_gene: .; j_gene: TRBJ2-3; CDR3nt: TGCAGCCCCCGCGGGGCCCATACGCAGTATTTT; CDR3aa: CSPRGAHTQYF
v_gene: TRBV10-3; abundance: .; len: 12; d_gene: .; j_gene: TRBJ2-7; CDR3nt: TGTGCCATCAGCCCCGGGACGGGCGAGCAGTACTTC; CDR3aa: CAISPGTGEQYF
v_gene: TRBV5-8; abundance: once; len: 17; d_gene: TRBD1; j_gene: TRBJ2-7; CDR3nt: TGTGCCAGCAGCAGGGGGAAAAGGGACAGGGGTCTCCACGAGCAGTACTTC; CDR3aa: CASSRGKRDRGLHEQYF
v_gene: TRBV20-1; abundance: .; len: 11; d_gene: .; j_gene: TRBJ2-3; CDR3nt: TGCAGTGGAGCGGGACAGAGTACGCAGTATTTT; CDR3aa: CSGAGQSTQYF
v_gene: TRBV4-2; abundance: .; len: 18; d_gene: .; j_gene: TRBJ1-2; CDR3nt: TGTGCCAGCAGCCAAGACCCGAACCTCAGGATCTCTAACTATGGCTACACCTTC; CDR3aa: CASSQDPNLRISNYGYTF
v_gene: TRBV7-9; abundance: .; len: 13; d_gene: .; j_gene: TRBJ2-1; CDR3nt: TGTGCCAGCAGCCCCCGTGGCAGCAATGAGCAGTTCTTC; CDR3aa: CASSPRGSNEQFF
v_gene: TRBV4-3; abundance: .; len: 17; d_gene: TRBD2; j_gene: TRBJ2-3; CDR3nt: TGCGCCAGCAGCCAAGAATTAGCGGGAGGTCCACAAGATACGCAGTATTTT; CDR3aa: CASSQELAGGPQDTQYF
v_gene: TRBV9; abundance: few; len: 15; d_gene: .; j_gene: TRBJ1-1; CDR3nt: TGTGCCAGCAGCGTTGGGATTCGGGGGGACACTGAAGCTTTCTTT; CDR3aa: CASSVGIRGDTEAFF
v_gene: TRBV4-3; abundance: .; len: 16; d_gene: .; j_gene: TRBJ2-5; CDR3nt: TGCGCCAGCAGCCAAGGCCGTTCTAGCGCCCAAGAGACCCAGTACTTC; CDR3aa: CASSQGRSSAQETQYF
v_gene: TRBV4-1; abundance: .; len: 15; d_gene: TRBD2; j_gene: TRBJ2-1; CDR3nt: TGCGCCAGCAGCCAAGGTCTAGCGGGAGGGTATGAGCAGTTCTTC; CDR3aa: CASSQGLAGGYEQFF
v_gene: TRBV9; abundance: .; len: 14; d_gene: .; j_gene: TRBJ2-1; CDR3nt: TGTGCCAGCAGCGTAGGGGCAGGGGGGAATGAGCAGTTCTTC; CDR3aa: CASSVGAGGNEQFF
v_gene: TRBV5-1; abundance: .; len: 14; d_gene: .; j_gene: TRBJ2-7; CDR3nt: TGCGCCAGCAGCTTGGAGGCGGTCTCCTACGAGCAGTACTTC; CDR3aa: CASSLEAVSYEQYF
v_gene: TRBV9; abundance: few; len: 13; d_gene: .; j_gene: TRBJ1-1; CDR3nt: TGTGCCAGCAGCCACGACCCGGGGACTGAAGCTTTCTTT; CDR3aa: CASSHDPGTEAFF
v_gene: TRBV7-9; abundance: once; len: 15; d_gene: .; j_gene: TRBJ1-1; CDR3nt: TGTGCCAGCAGCCCTAGACGGTCAGGGAACACTGAAGCTTTCTTT; CDR3aa: CASSPRRSGNTEAFF